These 18 T cell receptor beta chains came from one sample sequenced in a study of cytomegalovirus exposure and HLA in healthy donors. The PCR contained 60 Vbeta and 13 Jbeta primers. TCRdb's copy holds only in-frame clones and misses some; the assay was immunoSEQ multiplex PCR. The sample consists of 65,000 to 90,000 clones, approximately 80% of them appearing once. The sample taken for sequencing was PBMCs. The receptors stem from a man between 40 and 49 years old in good health and CMV-seronegative.

This chain uses TRBV11-2 with TRBJ1-6, with 9 bases aligning to TRBD1. The CDR3 extends over 16 amino acids. The V gene's germline CDR1 is SGHAT and CDR2 FQNNGV. Trimming at V came to 1 base and at J to 7 bases, leaving 5 bases not matched to a gene. CDR3 amino acids: CASSLGAGTGNSPLHF. The CDR3 nucleotides are TGTGCCAGCAGCTTAGGAGCCGGGACAGGGAATTCACCCCTCCACTTT.

The chain combines TRBV9 with TRBJ2-7; 8 bases match TRBD1. The CDR3 sequence is 15 residues long. Germline-derived CDR1 and CDR2 are SGDLS and YYNGEE. The V and J ends lost 2 bases and 4 bases, in that order; junction bases with no gene match: 8. CDR3 residues: CASSVSVTGAYEQYF. The CDR3 DNA is TGTGCCAGCAGCGTCTCGGTGACAGGGGCTTACGAGCAGTACTTC.

This chain joins TRBV6-5 and TRBJ2-2; TRBD1 is a possible D gene (6 bases). The germline V gene encodes CDR1 MNHEY and CDR2 SVGAGI. Trimming took off 7 bases at V and 5 bases at J, with 17 bases between the two ends. The CDR3 spans 15 residues. CDR3 loop: CASTPMGAATGELFF. In nucleotides, the CDR3 is TGTGCCAGCACTCCTATGGGGGCGGCGACCGGGGAGCTGTTTTTT.

This clone came up a few times. The rearrangement joins TRBV2 to TRBJ1-3; possibly TRBD1 for D (6 bases). The V and J ends lost 7 bases and 2 bases respectively, with 12 bases between them. CDR3 length: 14 amino acids. CDR1 and CDR2 (germline): SNHLY, FYNNEI. In nucleotides, the CDR3 is TGTGCCAGCATTAAAGGGGACACTGGAAACACCATATATTTT. It yields the protein CASIKGDTGNTIYF.

V is TRBV9 and J is TRBJ2-1; 8 bases fit TRBD2. Trimming took 2 bases from V and 8 from J; bases not matched to a gene: 9. This CDR3 is built from 15 residues. Germline CDR1 and CDR2: SGDLS and YYNGEE. Here the CDR3 reads CASSVYGGAQYEQFF. As DNA, the CDR3 is TGTGCCAGCAGCGTCTACGGGGGGGCGCAGTATGAGCAGTTCTTC.

The V gene is TRBV25-1, the J gene TRBJ2-5; 10 positions match TRBD2. Germline CDR1 reads MGHDK; CDR2 reads SYGVNS. V shed 8 bases and J 12 bases; nucleotides not matched to a gene: 9. The CDR3 sequence is 12 residues long. The CDR3 loop reads CASGLAGAREYF. DNA for the CDR3: TGTGCCAGCGGGCTAGCGGGGGCCAGGGAGTACTTC.

As to this clone: Other DNA sequences within the sample encode an identical CDR3. The chain combines TRBV7-8 with TRBJ2-5; TRBD1 matches at 10 bases. The germline V gene encodes CDR1 SGHVS and CDR2 FQNEAQ. The CDR3 consists of 13 residues. V shed 5 bases and J 5 bases; nucleotides not matched to a gene: 2. CDR3 nucleotide sequence: TGTGCCAGCAGCGAGGACAGGGGGGAGACCCAGTACTTC. As protein: CASSEDRGETQYF.

V and J are TRBV7-6 and TRBJ1-1, with 8 bases lining up with TRBD1. The length of the CDR3 is 16 residues. CDR1 is SGHVS and CDR2 is FNYEAQ in the germline V gene. The V and J ends lost 4 bases and 0 bases, in that order; junction bases with no gene match: 7. The CDR3 spells CASSSRDRPLNTEAFF. In DNA form, the CDR3 reads TGTGCCAGCAGCTCGAGGGACAGGCCACTGAACACTGAAGCTTTCTTT.

This chain uses TRBV4-1 with TRBJ1-2, with TRBD1 matching over 7 bases. The CDR3 loop spans 14 amino acids. J lost 8 bases, V lost 1 base, and 7 bases had no gene match. The germline V gene has CDR1 MGHRA and CDR2 YSYEKL. The CDR3 reads CASSQVGGQSGYTF. CDR3 in DNA: TGCGCCAGCAGCCAAGTGGGGGGACAGTCCGGCTACACCTTC.

The chain uses TRBV4-1 and TRBJ2-7; TRBD2 aligns across 10 bases. The CDR3 runs 15 residues. Germline values: CDR1 MGHRA, CDR2 YSYEKL. The V and J ends lost 5 bases and 3 bases, in that order; junction bases with no gene match: 7. The CDR3 nucleotides are TGCGCCAGCAGCTCCCCCGGGACTAGCGTCTACGAGCAGTACTTC. Translation gives CASSSPGTSVYEQYF.

The chain combines TRBV2 with TRBJ1-5, with TRBD1 as a possible D gene (6 bases). Germline V gives CDR1 SNHLY, CDR2 FYNNEI. V lost 3 bases, J lost 0 bases, and 15 bases lay in between. The CDR3 contains 17 residues. CDR3 bases: TGTGCCAGCAGTGAGGGTCCGGGACACTATAGCAATCAGCCCCAGCATTTT. As protein: CASSEGPGHYSNQPQHF.

The count of this clone is one. V usage is TRBV6-5 and J usage is TRBJ1-1; unclear D gene. Germline-derived CDR1 and CDR2 are MNHEY and SVGAGI. Trimming took off 4 bases at V and 0 bases at J, with 12 bases between the two ends. The CDR3 consists of 15 residues. CDR3 in amino acids: CASSSYSTMNTEAFF. The CDR3 coding sequence is TGTGCCAGCAGTTCCTACAGCACCATGAACACTGAAGCTTTCTTT.

V gene TRBV6-5 combines with J gene TRBJ2-5; the D is unclear. Per the germline V gene, CDR1 is MNHEY and CDR2 is SVGAGI. V was clipped by 2 bases and J by 5 bases, with 12 bases between them. The CDR3 extends over 14 amino acids. CDR3 DNA: TGTGCCAGCAGTTACGGTAGGCCAGGCGAGACCCAGTACTTC. This gives the protein CASSYGRPGETQYF.

The J gene is TRBJ1-5, the V gene TRBV30, with D possibly TRBD1 on 5 matching bases. The germline CDR1 and CDR2 sequences are GTSNPN and SVGIG (reference sequence). Trimming pared 6 bases from V and 0 bases from J, leaving 9 bases between. The CDR3 sequence is 13 residues long. CDR3 loop: CACSGGSNQPQHF. CDR3 DNA sequence: TGTGCCTGCTCCGGGGGTAGCAATCAGCCCCAGCATTTT.

The chain recombines TRBV7-3 with TRBJ2-7; D is possibly TRBD1 (7 bases). CDR3 length: 16 amino acids. The V end was cut by 1 base, the J end by 7 bases, with 20 bases between. Looked up from germline, CDR1 is SGHTA and CDR2 is FQGTGA. The DNA for the CDR3 is TGTGCCAGCAGCTTAAAACCCCCAGGGGGGCCGGGGGAGCAGTACTTC. It specifies CASSLKPPGGPGEQYF.

This rearrangement joins TRBV11-1 to TRBJ1-1; 8 bases fit TRBD1. Germline assignment: CDR1 SGHAT and CDR2 FQDESV (reference sequence). The junction had 12 bases not matched to a gene; V was cut back by 2 bases and J by 4 bases. This CDR3 spans 17 amino acids. In DNA form, the CDR3 reads TGTGCCAGCAGCTTACGACGCAGGGGGCTTGAGGGCACTGAAGCTTTCTTT. Residues: CASSLRRRGLEGTEAFF.

The chain is built from TRBV7-2 and TRBJ2-5; 12 bases fit TRBD2. Germline CDR1 SGHTA, CDR2 FQGNSA. The CDR3 is 16 residues long. J lost 5 bases, V lost 4 bases, and 8 bases had no gene match. DNA of the CDR3: TGTGCCAGCAGCTCCCGGACTAGCGGGGCGTCGGAGACCCAGTACTTC. This gives the protein CASSSRTSGASETQYF. The variable domain in full, completed from reference TRBV7-2 and TRBJ2-5, reads GAGVSQSPSNKVTEKGKDVELRCDPISGHTALYWYRQSLGQGLEFLIYFQGNSAPDKSGLPSDRFSAERTGGSVSTLTIQRTQQEDSAVYLCASSSRTSGASETQYFGPGTRLLVL.

Comment on this clone: The sample contains more than one DNA sequence encoding this CDR3. J is TRBJ1-3 and V is TRBV6-5, with 8 positions matching TRBD1. CDR3 length: 15 residues. Germline V gene sequence: CDR1 MNHEY, CDR2 SVGAGI. The V and J ends lost 6 bases and 0 bases, in that order; junction bases with no gene match: 4. The CDR3 region is CASRGTGPSGNTIYF. CDR3 nucleotide sequence: TGTGCCAGCAGGGGGACAGGCCCCTCTGGAAACACCATATATTTT.